A selection of T cell receptor beta chains follows, all from one sample in a study of cytomegalovirus exposure and HLA in healthy donors. Produced via immunoSEQ multiplex PCR; TCRdb's table is partial and in-frame only. The data contain approximately 190,000 clones, more than 75% of them singletons. Sequenced: PBMCs. These receptors all stem from a woman between 45 and 65 years old in good health and CMV-seropositive. Each CDR3 is given with its conserved first and last residue. D genes are given only for firm matches.

v_gene	d_gene	CDR3aa
TRBV1	NA	CTSSQGLHKSGVPSAYEQYF
TRBV6-1	NA	CASSSPGRGNTIYF
TRBV7-9	TRBD1	CASSKTGPNEKLFF
TRBV10-2	TRBD2	CASSGGTSGRSSYNEQFF
TRBV18	NA	CASSPDVAVYTF
TRBV28	NA	CASSPGQQETQYF
TRBV7-3	NA	CASSSQGQSYNEQFF
TRBV18	TRBD1	CASSPTGTGSSGANVLTF
TRBV5-1	NA	CASSYQGTNTEAFF
TRBV2	TRBD1	CASSRDRETQYF
TRBV7-2	TRBD2	CASSLGSGPYYEQYF
TRBV5-1	NA	CASEAGQSGGELFF
TRBV4-1	NA	CASRHTVQDVTSPLHF
TRBV2	NA	CASRFNGYTF
TRBV5-6	TRBD1	CASSLSGGEETQYF
TRBV7-9	NA	CASSLAGALTDTQYF
TRBV7-8	TRBD1	CASSLGDRDWETQYF
TRBV19	NA	CASSGPQRARLNTEAFF
TRBV28	NA	CASSFGGRGNQPQHF
TRBV12-1	NA	CAIRRDRNTEAFF
TRBV5-4	TRBD1	CASSPTGLKNIQYF
TRBV9	TRBD2	CASSVRLAGSDEQFF
TRBV5-1	NA	CASSLAGVRSDTQYF
TRBV11-1	NA	CASSFGGSETQYF
TRBV30	TRBD1	CAWLTPGTGTYEQYF
TRBV29-1	NA	CSVTREAGNIQYF
TRBV5-4	NA	CASSRGGGRGRETQYF
TRBV27	NA	CASSLLPGVNTEAFF
TRBV6-6	TRBD1	CASSSQGALRGEQFF